This TCR beta chain was sequenced in a study of blood T cell repertoires in COVID-19. Across the whole study: Material from acute and convalescent COVID-19 was sourced from the United States, Italy and Spain.

This CDR3 region has 14 residues. The ends lost 1 base at V and 7 bases at J; junction bases unmatched: 5. The V gene's germline CDR1 is LGHNA and CDR2 YSLEER. Original processing methods: Amplification from reference gene primers served as the basis for estimated nucleated cell counts. This table comes from immunoSEQ multiplex PCR, and its TCRdb copy is limited to in-frame clones, with some not included. That table furnishes V, J and clone size, whereas the DNA furnished D and trimming. The sample lists fewer than 65,000 clones, roughly 80% occurring once. The receptor's source is a human donor in a cohort sampled during active COVID-19. The sample consisted of peripheral blood. The genes are TRBV4-3 and TRBJ1-2, with 8 bases matching TRBD1. The CDR3 nucleotides are TGCGCCAGCAGCCAAGCAGGGGGCGCGTCTGGCTACACCTTC. It translates to CASSQAGGASGYTF.